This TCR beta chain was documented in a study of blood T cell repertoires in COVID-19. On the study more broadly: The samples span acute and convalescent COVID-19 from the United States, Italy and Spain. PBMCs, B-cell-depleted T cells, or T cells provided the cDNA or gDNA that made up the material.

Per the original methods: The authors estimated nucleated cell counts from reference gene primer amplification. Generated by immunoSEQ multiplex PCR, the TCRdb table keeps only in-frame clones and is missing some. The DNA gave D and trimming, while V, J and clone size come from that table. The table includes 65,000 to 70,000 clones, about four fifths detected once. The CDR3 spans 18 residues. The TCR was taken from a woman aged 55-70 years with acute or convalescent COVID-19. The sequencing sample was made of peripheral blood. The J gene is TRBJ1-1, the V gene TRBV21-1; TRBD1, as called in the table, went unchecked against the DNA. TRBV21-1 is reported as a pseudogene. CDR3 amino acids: CASSKEGRVPFTTTEAFF. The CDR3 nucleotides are TGTGCCAGCAGCAAAGAGGGCAGGGTCCCTTTTACTACTACTGAAGCTTTCTTT.